One sample yielded the 6 T cell receptor beta chains listed below, sequenced in a study of cytomegalovirus exposure and HLA in healthy donors. Primers: 60 Vbeta forward and 13 Jbeta reverse. TCRdb keeps only in-frame clones here, not all; method: immunoSEQ multiplex PCR. The sample has roughly 200,000 clones; over 65% are singletons. Sequenced: PBMCs. All receptors come from a man between 60 and 70 years old in good health and CMV-seronegative.

The CDR3, as DNA: TGTGCCAGCAGCACCCCTACAGGTGGCGGCTACACCTTC. Residues: CASSTPTGGGYTF. The J gene is TRBJ1-2, the V gene TRBV7-2; the D gene is possibly TRBD1 (5 bases). In germline, CDR1 is SGHTA, CDR2 FQGNSA. The CDR3 is made up of 13 amino acids. Trimming took off 5 bases at V and 8 bases at J, with 15 bases between the two ends.

This clone was seen a single time. V is TRBV6-1 and J is TRBJ1-1; 7 nucleotides line up with TRBD1. This CDR3 spans 14 amino acids. Germline trimming cut 5 bases from V and 5 bases from J; bases unmatched to any gene: 8. Per the germline V gene, CDR1 is MNHNS and CDR2 is SASEGT. CDR3 DNA sequence: TGTGCCAGCAGTCCGACAGGGTCTCGGACTGAAGCTTTCTTT. It translates to CASSPTGSRTEAFF.

This sequence joins TRBV6-1 and TRBJ2-7; 8 bases align to TRBD1. The germline V gene has CDR1 MNHNS and CDR2 SASEGT. This CDR3 is built from 13 residues. The trim removed 5 bases at V and 5 bases at J, leaving 5 bases unmatched. The CDR3 here is CASSTRTGNEQYF. CDR3 in DNA: TGTGCCAGCAGTACCCGGACAGGGAACGAGCAGTACTTC.

The chain employs TRBV27 and TRBJ1-4; 8 nucleotides line up with TRBD1. Germline V gene sequence: CDR1 MNHEY, CDR2 SMNVEV (reference sequence). The CDR3 sequence is 14 residues long. With V trimmed by 5 bases and J by 4 bases, 3 bases remained unmatched. The CDR3: CASSRTGFNEKLFF. CDR3 bases: TGTGCCAGCAGTCGGACAGGGTTTAATGAAAAACTGTTTTTT.

The chain carries TRBV6-5 and TRBJ1-6; D is ambiguous. V shed 4 bases and J shed 4 bases, with 8 bases lying between them. This CDR3 comprises 14 residues. Germline CDR1 is MNHEY and CDR2 is SVGAGI. CDR3 protein: CASSFQEYNSPLHF. Written as DNA, the CDR3 is TGTGCCAGCAGTTTTCAAGAGTATAATTCACCCCTCCACTTT.

In this sample, this clone turned up a few times. The chain carries TRBV6-6 and TRBJ2-7; 8 bases agree with TRBD1. V lost 5 bases, J lost 6 bases, and 9 bases stayed unmatched. Germline CDR1 MNHNY, CDR2 SVGAGI (reference sequence). This CDR3 has 14 residues. CDR3 DNA sequence: TGTGCCAGCAGTGCCTCCGGGACAGGTTGCGAGCAGTACTTC. Its protein is CASSASGTGCEQYF.